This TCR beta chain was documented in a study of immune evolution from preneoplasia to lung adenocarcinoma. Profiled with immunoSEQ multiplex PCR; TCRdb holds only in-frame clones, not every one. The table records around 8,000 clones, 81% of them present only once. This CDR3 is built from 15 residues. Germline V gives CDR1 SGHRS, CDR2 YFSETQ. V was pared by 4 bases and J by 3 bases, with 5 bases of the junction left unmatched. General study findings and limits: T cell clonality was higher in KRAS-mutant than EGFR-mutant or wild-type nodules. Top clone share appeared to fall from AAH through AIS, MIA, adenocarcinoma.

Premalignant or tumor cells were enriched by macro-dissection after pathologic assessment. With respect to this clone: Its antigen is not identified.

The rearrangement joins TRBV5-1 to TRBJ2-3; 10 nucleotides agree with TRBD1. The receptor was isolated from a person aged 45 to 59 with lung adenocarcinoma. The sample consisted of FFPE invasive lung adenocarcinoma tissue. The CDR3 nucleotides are TGCGCCAGCAGCGGGACAGGGGATTTAACAGATACGCAGTATTTT. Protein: CASSGTGDLTDTQYF. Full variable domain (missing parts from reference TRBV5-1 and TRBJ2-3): KAGVTQTPRYLIKTRGQQVTLSCSPISGHRSVSWYQQTPGQGLQFLFEYFSETQRNKGNFPGRFSGRQFSNSRSEMNVSTLELGDSALYLCASSGTGDLTDTQYFGPGTRLTVL.